This T cell receptor (beta chain) emerged from a study of cytomegalovirus exposure and HLA in healthy donors (dated 2017 in TCRdb). About the full investigation: In an earlier analysis of several hundred of the donors, around 300 Gb of sequence data and 100 million or so unique TCR beta sequences from about 179 million T cells were reported. Because of strong linkage in the cohort, roughly five DR-DQ haplotypes were treated as single units for association and clustering. Along with the approximately 700-subject first cohort, a separate validation cohort of roughly 110 different subjects was used. In a later analysis, previously published TCR beta repertoires from roughly 710 donors were re-analyzed and high-resolution HLA genotyping was added so that TCR occurrence patterns could be studied. Roughly 300 gigabases of sequencing data and tens of millions of unique TCR sequences made up an early release that covered several hundred HLA-typed donors. A later genetic analysis used genome-wide SNP genotypes for about three fifths of the 666 donors, treating that subset as a discovery cohort. An earlier analysis of more than 450 of the donors used high-throughput TCR beta sequencing to judge whether each TCR beta V gene segment behaved as functional or pseudogenic. The study used immunosequencing to profile the T cell repertoires of approximately 640 subjects and linked those repertoires to cytomegalovirus serostatus. High-throughput TCR immunosequencing, statistical association of individual TCRs with disease status, and machine learning were combined to predict cytomegalovirus infection status. All discovery cohort repertoires had been generated using a single sequencing platform. Class I and class II HLA loci were covered by the typing at four-digit resolution. Alongside the repertoire data, information on donor age, sex, ethnicity and CMV serostatus was compiled. The study aimed to test whether signatures of past pathogen exposure could be identified by cataloging public T cell receptors. The number of typed donors differed by locus: about 620-630 for A, B, C, DRB1 and DQB1; 522 for DQA1; 606 for DPA1; and roughly 470 for DPB1. The later analysis used no new phenotypic data to find candidate immune exposures, relying instead on TCR beta sequences and their occurrence across donors. Among 300 to 450 genotyped donors of the cohort, an average of roughly 240,000 unique TCR beta nucleotide sequences were sequenced per donor, around 20% of them non-productive. Of the approximately 400 genotyped donors, 80% to 90% were placed in the genetic ancestry cluster associated with self-reported Caucasian donors.

Summary of the overall study and its limitations: The cohort was sequenced for TCR beta chains only, and without alpha or paired-chain data the features that could be detected were limited. The authors suggested that the approach could potentially be extended to other disease states and immunological phenotypes. In the study, approximately 150 TCR beta chains were listed as associated with cytomegalovirus. Most TCR sequences were observed very rarely across donors, whereas some public TCRs were present in many individuals. Presence/absence analyses assumed roughly uniform sequencing depth across donors, an assumption that may not hold. The sequencing pipeline was judged likely to have produced a cluster of highly shared sequence variants as a technical artifact. Specific HLA alleles were associated with 18,000 or so TCR beta sequences at a false discovery rate of 0.05 in a later analysis. Some IMGT-functional V segments, including TRBV6-2 and TRBV6-3, could not be distinguished by the 87-base-pair reads and were therefore excluded. In a later analysis, TCR association rates were found to vary across HLA loci, with the most associated TCRs seen for DRB1 alleles and the fewest for HLA-C alleles. Immune exposure information for the cohort was limited to CMV serostatus. In a later genetic analysis, fewer N-insertions in productive TCRs were reported among donors in an Asian-associated ancestry cluster than the roughly 700-donor mean. In a later analysis, HLA-associated TCR beta chains were found to be more clonally expanded and to have lower generation probabilities than equally common non-associated chains. Assigning TCR associations to individual alleles was difficult when HLA alleles, especially DR and DQ, strongly co-occurred. Linkage disequilibrium might explain the correlated functional status among segregating V segments, but an unknown experimental factor could not be ruled out. In vitro tests confirmed that a few of the cytomegalovirus-associated TCR beta chains recognize cytomegalovirus antigens. A further reported finding was that TCR beta sequences accurately predicted the HLA-A and HLA-B alleles for most subjects in the first cohort. Seventeen rarely observed V segments, including chromosome 9 orphons, were excluded from the earlier analysis of approximately 600 of the donors because counts were too low. In a later genetic analysis, a missense DCLRE1C variant was associated with V-gene and J-gene trimming of TCR beta chains, and the association was replicated in an independent cohort. Because some donors lacked HLA typing at each locus, the association tests relied only on the typed subset. Several of the top co-occurrence clusters appeared to be linked to parvovirus B19, influenza, CMV and Epstein-Barr virus, according to a later analysis. A later analysis found that most CMV-associated TCR beta chains appeared HLA-restricted, with HLA associations seemingly driven largely by CMV exposure. An earlier analysis of roughly 570 of the donors showed that most TCR beta V segments appeared in productive rearrangements either about 87% or about 30% of the time, which broadly matched IMGT annotations. The classifier was reported to diagnose cytomegalovirus status with high specificity and sensitivity in both the original cohort and the validation cohort.

With regard to this clone: Its antigen remains unidentified. No much larger clone exists at a distance of one base, and base qualities are not known.

The library came from the immunoSEQ multiplex PCR assay. For the multiplex PCR, a mixture combining 60 forward primers for TCR Vbeta segments and 13 reverse primers for TCR Jbeta segments was used. The CDR3 region of rearranged TCR beta genes was amplified from genomic DNA by a multiplex PCR assay. The Illumina HiSeq System was used to sequence the amplified TCR beta libraries as 87-base-pair reads. As for how the authors treated the data: Across the roughly 670 repertoires, a later analysis counted 80 million or so unique TCR beta chains, approximately 12 million of which were shared by at least two donors. Raw reads were error-corrected and collapsed into unique sequences with a nearest-neighbor algorithm that merged closely related sequences to remove PCR and sequencing errors. CDR3 sequences were aligned to IMGT reference sequences to assign V, D and J gene segments. For a sequence to be retained, a match of at least six nucleotides to both a V gene segment and a J gene segment was required. A rearrangement was called productive if the CDR3 had no stop codons and remained in frame with V and J, and every other rearrangement was called non-productive. Following IMGT convention, CDR3 was defined as the stretch from the second conserved V-encoded cysteine up to the conserved J-encoded phenylalanine. The earlier analysis of fewer than 700 of the donors excluded sequences that lacked an unambiguous match to a single V gene segment. An earlier analysis of under 750 of the donors called V segments functional above 56.7% productive rearrangements and segregating when the between-donor standard deviation exceeded 5%. To diagnose cytomegalovirus status from the catalog of TCR beta chain sequences, a statistical classification framework was built. In a later analysis, TCR nucleotide sequences were compared against IMGT/GENE-DB human TR gene sequences so that V and J genes could be assigned. The TCRdist pipeline was used in a later analysis to assign CDR3 sequences and most-parsimonious VDJ recombination scenarios. A later analysis defined each TCR beta chain by its CDR3 amino acid sequence plus V-gene family, and excluded reads lacking a unique V-gene family. In a later analysis, 500 to 650 highly shared, low-generation-probability nucleotide sequences were removed to address suspected cross-contamination and a sequencing artifact. In a later analysis, a clonal expansion index was calculated for each public chain from normalized within-repertoire ranks of inferred template counts. A later analysis computed generation probabilities with a VDJ recombination model fitted to out-of-frame rearrangements, and checked the results against IGoR. Hypergeometric tests were used in a later analysis to score TCR-TCR, TCR-HLA and TCR-CMV co-occurrence, with a repertoire-size bias correction applied to the TCR pairs. To estimate false discovery rates, a later analysis permuted the HLA or CMV assignments 20 times. In a later analysis, co-occurring TCRs were grouped using DBSCAN, and TCRdist sequence similarity was added for clustering within HLA-allele-positive subsets. Repertoires with fewer than 30,000 or more than 120,000 public chains were left out of co-occurrence clustering, as were five repertoires with anomalous nucleotide sharing. The clones in this table, taken by TCRdb from immuneACCESS, are in-frame only. Not every clone is retained; where verified, under half of the shortfall comes from an unresolved V gene, and the cause of the rest is unknown. V, J and clone size derive from that table, while D and trimming were established from the DNA sequence. A total of about 120,000 clones appear in this sample, 80% of them only once. 1.2% of the sample rests with the top ten.

The CDR3 covers 15 residues, taking in both the cysteine and the phenylalanine. Only the CDR3 part of the read is kept: 45 bases, read in frame from the first base. Ends trimmed: V by 4 bases, J by 5 bases; bases unmatched to a gene: 9. CDR1 and CDR2, per the germline V gene (reference sequence), are SGHNT and YYREEE. The cohort consisted of approximately 690 healthy bone marrow donors. All cohort members were sampled while nominally healthy, although unrecorded immune exposures were likely present. The donor was CMV seronegative and belonged to the group of several hundred seronegative cohort members. A peripheral blood sample was provided by each donor, and peripheral blood mononuclear cells were used for TCR beta sequencing. Genomic DNA was extracted from the blood cell samples with the Qiagen DNeasy Blood Extraction Kit.

Recombination linked TRBV5-4 to TRBJ1-2, with 9 central nucleotides matching TRBD1. The receptor comes from a female donor in good health and CMV-seronegative. Source material: PBMCs. The sequence in DNA is TGTGCCAGCAGCGGGATGGGACAGGGCTTATATGGCTACACCTTC. This translates into CASSGMGQGLYGYTF.